A single sample is the source of the 30 T cell receptor beta chains below, sequenced in a study of shared clonotypes between healthy human individuals. Data came from immunoSEQ multiplex PCR; TCRdb stores just in-frame clones and leaves some out. The profile shows about half a million clones, 79% of them singletons. The sample consisted of PBMCs. The receptors shown here come from a woman aged 40-49 years in good health. Some clones in this sample may be carry-over from other donors' samples.

This sequence joins TRBV5-1 and TRBJ2-7; 8 bases align to TRBD2. This CDR3 contains 16 residues. Germline CDR1 and CDR2: SGHRS and YFSETQ. The ends lost 8 bases at V and 3 bases at J; junction bases unmatched: 16. The DNA of the CDR3 is TGCGCCAGAACTTCCGAACTAGCGGAGACTCACTACGAGCAGTACTTC. This gives the protein CARTSELAETHYEQYF.

The chain employs TRBV6-5 and TRBJ2-1, with 9 bases identical to TRBD2. The CDR3 has 16 residues. After removal of 2 bases from V and 3 bases from J, the junction contained 5 bases not matched to a gene. Germline V lookup: CDR1 MNHEY, CDR2 SVGAGI. Here the CDR3 DNA reads TGTGCCAGCAGTTACGAAGCGGGAGGATACTACAATGAGCAGTTCTTC. Protein: CASSYEAGGYYNEQFF.

The V call is TRBV6-6, the J call TRBJ1-1; D is unresolved. CDR3 size: 15 residues. Trimming stripped 0 bases from V and 4 bases from J, with 12 bases between. CDR1 and CDR2 from the germline V gene are MNHNY and SVGAGI (reference sequence). DNA for the CDR3: TGTGCCAGCAGTTACTCGTCCGGCCTGGGCACTGAAGCTTTCTTT. Translated: CASSYSSGLGTEAFF.

This clone has more than one count but fewer than ten. The chain links TRBV7-6 to TRBJ2-3; TRBD2 matches at 14 bases. V gave up 4 bases and J gave up 4 bases; unmatched junction bases: 4. This CDR3 has 16 residues. The V gene's germline CDR1 is SGHVS and CDR2 FNYEAQ. The CDR3 DNA follows: TGTGCCAGCAGCTCGGGACTAGCGGGAGTGGCAGATACGCAGTATTTT. Translation gives CASSSGLAGVADTQYF. The full variable domain, completed using reference TRBV7-6 and TRBJ2-3, is GAGVSQSPRYKVTKRGQDVALRCDPISGHVSLYWYRQALGQGPEFLTYFNYEAQQDKSGLPNDRFSAERPEGSISTLTIQRTEQRDSAMYRCASSSGLAGVADTQYFGPGTRLTVL.

The J gene is TRBJ2-1, the V gene TRBV5-1, with 7 nucleotides matching TRBD1. There are 15 residues in the CDR3. Germline CDR1 reads SGHRS; CDR2 reads YFSETQ. The trim removed 4 bases at V and 10 bases at J, leaving 14 bases unmatched. CDR3 region: CASSPRLDRVGEQFF. The CDR3 DNA reads TGCGCCAGCAGCCCCCGCCTTGACAGGGTTGGGGAGCAGTTCTTC.

The rearrangement links TRBV10-3 to TRBJ2-5, with a weak D call TRBD1 (6 bases). Between the trimmed V and J ends, which lost 10 bases and 0 bases, there was a span of 15 bases. In germline, CDR1 is ENHRY, CDR2 SYGVKD. The CDR3 loop spans 14 amino acids. This CDR3 reads CATNPDRDQETQYF. CDR3 coding DNA: TGTGCCACAAACCCGGACAGAGACCAAGAGACCCAGTACTTC.

This clone was seen only once. The chain combines TRBV5-1 with TRBJ1-4, with 8 positions matching TRBD1. V shed 2 bases and J 7 bases; nucleotides not matched to a gene: 4. CDR3 size: 14 residues. Germline values: CDR1 SGHRS, CDR2 YFSETQ. CDR3 amino acids: CASSLVGTGEKLFF. Written as DNA, the CDR3 is TGCGCCAGCAGCTTAGTTGGGACAGGTGAAAAACTGTTTTTT.

The V call is TRBV28, the J call TRBJ1-1; D is undetermined. This CDR3 has 13 residues. The germline CDR1 and CDR2 sequences are MDHEN and SYDVKM. V shed 5 bases and J shed 6 bases, with 13 bases lying between them. DNA for the CDR3: TGTGCCAGCAGTCCCGACCTTGTGGCTGAAGCTTTCTTT. It encodes CASSPDLVAEAFF.

This clone was seen once. The J gene is TRBJ2-2, the V gene TRBV7-2, with D perhaps matching TRBD1 (6 bases). This CDR3 is 17 amino acids long. Trimming removed 5 bases from V and 1 base from J, with 17 bases in between. The germline V gene encodes CDR1 SGHTA and CDR2 FQGNSA. The CDR3 spells CASSPKGHPRNTGELFF. The CDR3 region has the DNA TGTGCCAGCAGCCCAAAGGGACACCCCAGGAACACCGGGGAGCTGTTTTTT.

The V call is TRBV20-1, the J call TRBJ2-7; TRBD1 might be the D (6 bases). Per the germline V gene, CDR1 is DFQATT and CDR2 is SNEGSKA (reference sequence). The CDR3 runs 11 residues. V was shortened by 4 bases and J by 6 bases, with 10 bases between the two germline ends. The CDR3 here is CSATHRAEQYF. The CDR3 bases are TGCAGTGCTACCCACAGGGCCGAGCAGTACTTC.

The V call is TRBV6-1, the J call TRBJ1-2; unclear D gene. V dropped 7 bases and J dropped 8 bases, with 14 bases sitting between them. The CDR3 is 12 amino acids. From germline, CDR1 is MNHNS and CDR2 SASEGT. In DNA, the CDR3 is TGTGCCAGCACCGACGGGCAGGTCGGCTACACCTTC. It translates to CASTDGQVGYTF.

The genes are TRBV19 and TRBJ2-7, with D perhaps TRBD2 (5 bases). The V and J ends lost 0 bases and 5 bases respectively, with 17 bases between them. Germline lookup yields CDR1 LNHDA and CDR2 SQIVND (reference sequence). The CDR3 is 16 amino acids. CDR3 sequence (DNA): TGTGCCAGTAGTATAGAGGTGGGGAGTGGAGTCCACGAGCAGTACTTC. Amino acids: CASSIEVGSGVHEQYF.

This chain connects TRBV27 to TRBJ1-1; TRBD1 might be the D (5 bases). V was cut by 5 bases and J by 3 bases, with 13 bases left in between. The CDR3 sequence is 14 residues long. In germline, CDR1 is MNHEY, CDR2 SMNVEV (reference sequence). DNA of the CDR3: TGTGCCAGCAGTCCCTCAGGGTTTCACACTGAAGCTTTCTTT. This translates into CASSPSGFHTEAFF.

This chain links TRBV19 with TRBJ2-1, with 11 bases identical to TRBD2. J gave up 3 bases and V 5 bases, and 6 bases lay outside the gene matches. The CDR3 is 16 amino acids. Per the germline V gene, CDR1 is LNHDA and CDR2 is SQIVND (reference sequence). Here the CDR3 DNA reads TGTGCCAGTAGTCCACCGGGGACTAGCGGCTACAATGAGCAGTTCTTC. Translating it yields CASSPPGTSGYNEQFF.

The V and J genes are TRBV4-2 and TRBJ2-3; tentatively, D is TRBD2 (5 bases). V lost 0 bases to trimming and J lost 4 bases, with 14 bases between them. CDR3 length: 16 amino acids. Germline V gene sequence: CDR1 LGHNA, CDR2 YNFKEQ. CDR3 coding DNA: TGTGCCAGCAGCCAAGAAGAGGGAGACGGGGCAGATACGCAGTATTTT. Translation gives CASSQEEGDGADTQYF.

This chain uses TRBV2 with TRBJ2-7, with TRBD2 identical over 11 bases. CDR1 and CDR2 from the germline V gene are SNHLY and FYNNEI. The CDR3 is 15 residues long. Trimming took 6 bases from V and 1 from J; bases not matched to a gene: 5. CDR3 nucleotide sequence: TGTGCCAGCAGGCAGGGACTAGCGGAGTCCTACGAGCAGTACTTC. Protein: CASRQGLAESYEQYF.

In this sample, this clone turned up a few times. The chain links TRBV11-2 to TRBJ2-7, with TRBD1 matching over 9 bases. Looked up from germline, CDR1 is SGHAT and CDR2 is FQNNGV. The junction had 3 bases not matched to a gene; V was cut back by 6 bases and J by 3 bases. This CDR3 is built from 13 residues. Here the CDR3 reads CASSSDRGYEQYF. CDR3 nucleotide sequence: TGTGCCAGCAGTTCGGACAGGGGCTACGAGCAGTACTTC. The variable domain in full, completed from reference TRBV11-2 and TRBJ2-7, reads EAGVAQSPRYKIIEKRQSVAFWCNPISGHATLYWYQQILGQGPKLLIQFQNNGVVDDSQLPKDRFSAERLKGVDSTLKIQPAKLEDSAVYLCASSSDRGYEQYFGPGTRLTVT.

The rearrangement joins TRBV6-5 to TRBJ2-1; a possible D gene is TRBD2 (6 bases). Germline V gives CDR1 MNHEY, CDR2 SVGAGI. The CDR3 runs 15 residues. Trimming removed 2 bases from V and 0 bases from J, with 8 bases in between. The CDR3 nucleotides are TGTGCCAGCAGTTACCAGCGGGTCTCCTACAATGAGCAGTTCTTC. Amino acids: CASSYQRVSYNEQFF.

The genes are TRBV11-2 and TRBJ1-5, with unresolved D. CDR1 and CDR2 (germline): SGHAT, FQNNGV. V shed 0 bases and J shed 7 bases, with 10 bases lying between them. The CDR3 contains 14 residues. The CDR3 DNA follows: TGTGCCAGCAGCTTAGATGATGAGGGCCAGCCCCAGCATTTT. This translates into CASSLDDEGQPQHF. The variable domain in full, completed from reference TRBV11-2 and TRBJ1-5, reads EAGVAQSPRYKIIEKRQSVAFWCNPISGHATLYWYQQILGQGPKLLIQFQNNGVVDDSQLPKDRFSAERLKGVDSTLKIQPAKLEDSAVYLCASSLDDEGQPQHFGDGTRLSIL.

The chain uses TRBV19 and TRBJ2-1; D gene ambiguous. The V gene lost 7 bases and the J gene lost 6 bases, with 13 bases spanning the gap. The V gene's germline CDR1 is LNHDA and CDR2 SQIVND (reference sequence). This CDR3 is 13 amino acids long. The CDR3 protein is CASIPTWGNEQFF. CDR3 bases: TGTGCCAGTATTCCGACCTGGGGCAATGAGCAGTTCTTC.

This chain uses TRBV7-9 with TRBJ2-1; D is possibly TRBD2 (5 bases). CDR1 and CDR2 from the germline V gene are SEHNR and FQNEAQ (reference sequence). The CDR3 sequence is 13 residues long. The V end lost 5 bases, the J end lost 5 bases, and 10 bases lay between the germline ends. The CDR3 spells CASSPGIHNEQFF. DNA of the CDR3: TGTGCCAGCAGCCCGGGGATACACAATGAGCAGTTCTTC.

This clone was seen only once. This sequence joins TRBV4-2 and TRBJ2-1, with 13 bases that match TRBD2. Germline values: CDR1 LGHNA, CDR2 YNFKEQ. CDR3 size: 16 residues. V shed 0 bases and J 10 bases; nucleotides not matched to a gene: 6. The CDR3 loop is CASSQDSLAGGREQFF. The CDR3 DNA reads TGTGCCAGCAGCCAAGATTCACTAGCGGGAGGGCGCGAGCAGTTCTTC.

This clone occurred once. Other DNA sequences in this sample translate to the same CDR3. The chain carries TRBV19 and TRBJ1-1; D may be TRBD1 (6 bases). The V gene lost 6 bases and the J gene lost 1 base, with 9 bases spanning the gap. The CDR3 contains 13 residues. CDR1 is LNHDA and CDR2 is SQIVND in the germline V gene (reference sequence). The CDR3 here is CASSRTANTEAFF. The CDR3 coding sequence is TGTGCCAGTAGCAGGACAGCGAACACTGAAGCTTTCTTT.

This clone was detected only a few times. The J gene is TRBJ2-5, the V gene TRBV6-6; D possibly corresponds to TRBD2 (6 bases). The CDR3 spans 14 residues. The V gene's germline CDR1 is MNHNY and CDR2 SVGAGI (reference sequence). V was clipped by 5 bases and J by 2 bases, with 12 bases between them. The CDR3 region has the DNA TGTGCCAGCAGTCCCGCGGGGAATCAAGAGACCCAGTACTTC. Its translation: CASSPAGNQETQYF.

The rearrangement uses TRBV29-1 and TRBJ1-1; D is perhaps TRBD1 (5 bases). V was trimmed by 7 bases and J by 7 bases, leaving 13 bases between them. The length of the CDR3 is 11 residues. Germline CDR1 reads SQVTM; CDR2 reads ANQGSEA. DNA for the CDR3: TGCAGCGCCCGGGACCAGAGTGAAGCTTTCTTT. Amino acids: CSARDQSEAFF.

The table lists this clone with a count of one. The chain joins TRBV5-1 to TRBJ2-5; 10 nucleotides align to TRBD2. The CDR3 runs to 16 residues. Germline-derived CDR1 and CDR2 are SGHRS and YFSETQ. V gave up 2 bases and J gave up 0 bases; unmatched junction bases: 4. The CDR3 sequence: CASSFVGLADQETQYF. The CDR3 nucleotides are TGCGCCAGCAGCTTTGTCGGACTAGCGGACCAAGAGACCCAGTACTTC.

This chain connects TRBV28 to TRBJ2-7; D gene unclear. Germline-derived CDR1 and CDR2 are MDHEN and SYDVKM. The CDR3 loop spans 14 amino acids. Trimming removed 5 bases at V and 4 bases at J, with 15 bases between. The CDR3 region is CASSITGRMYEQYF. The CDR3 nucleotides are TGTGCCAGCAGTATCACCGGACGAATGTACGAGCAGTACTTC.

This chain uses TRBV5-4 with TRBJ2-2; 8 bases match TRBD1. V shed 4 bases and J 3 bases; nucleotides not matched to a gene: 8. The germline gives CDR1 SGHNT, CDR2 YYREEE (reference sequence). The CDR3 sequence is 16 residues long. This chain's CDR3 is CASSKPQGADTGELFF. DNA of the CDR3: TGTGCCAGCAGCAAACCCCAGGGGGCGGACACCGGGGAGCTGTTTTTT.

This clone is a singleton in its sample. The chain carries TRBV2 and TRBJ1-2; a possible D gene is TRBD1 (6 bases). V dropped 3 bases and J dropped 2 bases, with 7 bases sitting between them. The CDR3 is made up of 13 amino acids. Germline CDR1 reads SNHLY; CDR2 reads FYNNEI. The CDR3 DNA is TGTGCCAGCAGTGACAGGGGAAACTATGGCTACACCTTC. It encodes CASSDRGNYGYTF.

Concerning this clone itself: In the same sample, other DNA sequences code for this CDR3. The V and J genes are TRBV5-1 and TRBJ2-5, with D tentatively TRBD1 (6 bases). The V end was cut by 5 bases, the J end by 5 bases, with 10 bases between. The germline CDR1 and CDR2 sequences are SGHRS and YFSETQ. The length of the CDR3 is 12 residues. The CDR3 DNA sequence: TGCGCCAGCAGTTCGAGGGGGGAGACCCAGTACTTC. Translation: CASSSRGETQYF.